This paragraph covers one T cell receptor beta chain sequence. Its antigen remains unknown. These data belong to a study of cytomegalovirus exposure and HLA in healthy donors. Across the study: Caucasian-associated ancestry cluster membership applied to 75% to 85% of some 400 genotyped donors.

Findings and caveats of the study: Productive status was seen about 87% or about 30% of the time for most TCR beta V segments in an earlier analysis.

The germline CDR1 and CDR2 sequences are MNHEY and SMNVEV (reference sequence). The length of the CDR3 is 19 residues. The V end was cut by 0 bases, the J end by 0 bases, with 15 bases between. Amplification used 60 Vbeta primers and 13 Jbeta primers. How the authors handled the data: Later reanalysis found 80 million or so unique TCR beta chains, around 10 million of them shared. Assay used: immunoSEQ multiplex PCR; TCRdb lists only in-frame clones, some missing. V and J calls and clone size are given by that table; D and trimming were obtained from the DNA. The sample lists 150,000 or so clones; 77% were seen once.

The sample comprised PBMCs. This clonotype was sampled from a male donor in good health and CMV-seronegative. This chain uses TRBV27 with TRBJ2-6; D perhaps matches TRBD2 (6 bases). This CDR3 reads CASSLSGGFGNSGANVLTF. The CDR3 nucleotides are TGTGCCAGCAGTTTATCGGGGGGTTTTGGAAACTCTGGGGCCAACGTCCTGACTTTC.